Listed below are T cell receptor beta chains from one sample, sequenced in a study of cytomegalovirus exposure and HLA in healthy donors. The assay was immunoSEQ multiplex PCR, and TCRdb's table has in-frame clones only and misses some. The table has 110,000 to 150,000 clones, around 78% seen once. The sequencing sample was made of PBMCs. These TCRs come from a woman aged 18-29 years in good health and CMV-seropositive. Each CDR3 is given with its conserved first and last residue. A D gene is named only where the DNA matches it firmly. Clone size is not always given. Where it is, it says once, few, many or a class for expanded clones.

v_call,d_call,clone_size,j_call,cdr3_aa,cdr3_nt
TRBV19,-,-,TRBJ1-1,CASSIDAGENTEAFF,TGTGCCAGTAGTATAGATGCAGGGGAGAACACTGAAGCTTTCTTT
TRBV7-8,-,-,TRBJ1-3,CASSLARVGSGNTIYF,TGTGCCAGCAGCTTAGCGCGGGTAGGGTCTGGAAACACCATATATTTT
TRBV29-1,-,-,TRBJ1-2,CSVAGTERYGYTF,TGCAGCGTGGCCGGAACAGAAAGATATGGCTACACCTTC
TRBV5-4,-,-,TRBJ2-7,CASSFGTYEQYF,TGTGCCAGCAGCTTCGGGACCTACGAGCAGTACTTC
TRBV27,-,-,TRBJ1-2,CASSFDSDYGYTF,TGTGCCAGCAGTTTTGACAGCGACTATGGCTACACCTTC
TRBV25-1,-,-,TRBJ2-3,CASRDTHSTDTQYF,TGTGCCAGCAGGGACACCCATAGCACAGATACGCAGTATTTT
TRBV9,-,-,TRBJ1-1,CASSVGTSSWEGTEAFF,TGTGCCAGCAGCGTTGGGACCTCCTCGTGGGAGGGAACTGAAGCTTTCTTT
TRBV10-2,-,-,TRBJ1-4,CASSRTEKLFF,TGCGCCAGCAGCAGAACAGAAAAACTGTTTTTT
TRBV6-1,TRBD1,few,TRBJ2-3,CASGPDRETDTQYF,TGTGCCAGCGGTCCGGACAGGGAAACAGATACGCAGTATTTT
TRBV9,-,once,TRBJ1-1,CASSVRLDTEAFF,TGTGCCAGCAGCGTAAGACTAGACACTGAAGCTTTCTTT
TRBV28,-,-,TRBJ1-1,CASRTTVMNTEAFF,TGTGCCAGCAGGACGACAGTTATGAACACTGAAGCTTTCTTT
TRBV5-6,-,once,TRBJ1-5,CASSFTASGVGNQLQHF,TGTGCCAGCAGCTTCACGGCGTCAGGGGTCGGCAATCAGCTCCAGCATTTT
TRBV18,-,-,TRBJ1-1,CASSPLGQNTEAFF,TGTGCCAGCTCTCCGCTGGGACAGAACACTGAAGCTTTCTTT
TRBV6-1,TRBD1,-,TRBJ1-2,CASSTGTGLWGYTF,TGTGCCAGCAGTACCGGGACAGGGTTGTGGGGCTACACCTTC
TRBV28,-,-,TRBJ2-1,CASVLRQSSYNEQFF,TGTGCCAGCGTACTACGACAGAGCTCCTACAATGAGCAGTTCTTC
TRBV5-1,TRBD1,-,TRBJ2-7,CASSPVGQGEEQYF,TGTGCCAGCAGCCCCGTCGGACAGGGCGAAGAGCAGTACTTC
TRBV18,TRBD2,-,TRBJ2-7,CASSPRPAGLSSSYEQYF,TGTGCCAGCTCACCCCGCCCAGCGGGACTCTCAAGCTCCTACGAGCAGTACTTC
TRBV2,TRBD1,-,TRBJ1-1,CASSGQGYTEAFF,TGTGCCAGCAGTGGACAGGGGTACACTGAAGCTTTCTTT
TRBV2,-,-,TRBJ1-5,CASMARGTLYSNQPQHF,TGTGCCAGCATGGCGCGCGGGACGTTGTATAGCAATCAGCCCCAGCATTTT
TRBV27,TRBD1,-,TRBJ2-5,CASARQGEETQYF,TGTGCCAGCGCGAGACAGGGGGAAGAGACCCAGTACTTC
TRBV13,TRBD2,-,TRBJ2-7,CASRWTSGGNEQYF,TGTGCCAGCAGATGGACTAGCGGGGGCAACGAGCAGTACTTC
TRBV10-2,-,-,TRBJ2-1,CASSDQNRDKFF,TGCGCCAGCAGTGACCAGAACAGGGACAAGTTCTTC
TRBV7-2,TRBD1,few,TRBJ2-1,CASSLARQGNEQFF,TGTGCCAGCAGCTTAGCAAGACAGGGCAATGAGCAGTTCTTC
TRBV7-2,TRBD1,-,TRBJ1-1,CASSLILNRGLGTEAFF,TGTGCCAGCAGCCTCATCCTTAACAGGGGGCTGGGGACTGAAGCTTTCTTT
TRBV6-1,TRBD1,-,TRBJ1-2,CASMTGAVNYGYTF,TGTGCCAGCATGACAGGGGCTGTCAACTATGGCTACACCTTC
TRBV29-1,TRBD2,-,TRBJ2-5,CSVGRGAQGTQYF,TGCAGCGTTGGGCGGGGGGCTCAGGGGACCCAGTACTTC
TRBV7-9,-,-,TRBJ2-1,CASSFGTPYNEQFF,TGTGCCAGCAGCTTCGGGACACCATACAATGAGCAGTTCTTC
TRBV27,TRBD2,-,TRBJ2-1,CASRARLAGGNEQFF,TGTGCCAGCAGGGCTCGACTAGCGGGGGGGAATGAGCAGTTCTTC
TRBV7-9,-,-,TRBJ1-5,CASSHRYNQPQHF,TGTGCCAGCAGCCACAGGTACAATCAGCCCCAGCATTTT
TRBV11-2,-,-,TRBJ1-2,CASSPGREFGYTF,TGTGCCAGCAGCCCAGGGAGGGAGTTTGGCTACACCTTC
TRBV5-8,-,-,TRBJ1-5,CASSAGQIPDQPQHF,TGTGCCAGCAGCGCTGGACAGATACCGGATCAGCCCCAGCATTTT
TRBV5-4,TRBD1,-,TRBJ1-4,CASSPRTGTNEKLFF,TGTGCCAGCAGCCCCAGGACAGGCACGAATGAAAAACTGTTTTTT
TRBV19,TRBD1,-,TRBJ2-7,CASRGGTGFYEQYF,TGTGCCAGTAGGGGCGGGACAGGCTTCTACGAGCAGTACTTC
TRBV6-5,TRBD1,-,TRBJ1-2,CASSYSTGSWGYTF,TGTGCCAGCAGTTACTCGACAGGGTCCTGGGGCTACACCTTC
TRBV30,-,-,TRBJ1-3,CAWSQGSGNTIYF,TGTGCCTGGAGTCAGGGATCCGGAAACACCATATATTTT
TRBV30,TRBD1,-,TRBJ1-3,CAWSATGQFSGNTIYF,TGTGCCTGGAGTGCGACGGGACAGTTCTCTGGAAACACCATATATTTT
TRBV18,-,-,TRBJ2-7,CASSPQEYYEQYF,TGTGCCAGCTCACCGCAGGAATACTACGAGCAGTACTTC
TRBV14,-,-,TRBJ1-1,CASSQLTEAFF,TGTGCCAGCAGCCAACTCACTGAAGCTTTCTTT
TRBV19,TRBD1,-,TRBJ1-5,CASSHLRDRGSNQPQHF,TGTGCCAGTAGTCATCTCCGGGACAGGGGAAGCAATCAGCCCCAGCATTTT
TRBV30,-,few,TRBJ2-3,CAWTRVSTDTQYF,TGTGCCTGGACACGGGTGAGCACAGATACGCAGTATTTT
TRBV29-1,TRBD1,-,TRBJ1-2,CSVDTGAGYTF,TGCAGCGTCGATACAGGGGCCGGCTACACCTTC
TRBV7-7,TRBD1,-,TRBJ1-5,CASSLDRDQPQHF,TGTGCCAGCAGCCTTGACAGGGACCAGCCCCAGCATTTT
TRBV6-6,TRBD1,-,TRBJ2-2,CASGTANTGELFF,TGTGCCAGTGGGACAGCGAACACCGGGGAGCTGTTTTTT
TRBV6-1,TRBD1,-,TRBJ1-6,CATGQGSYNSPLHF,TGTGCCACCGGACAGGGCTCCTATAATTCACCCCTCCACTTT
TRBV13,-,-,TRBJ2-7,CASSPPGTTEQYF,TGTGCCAGCAGCCCTCCCGGGACAACCGAGCAGTACTTC
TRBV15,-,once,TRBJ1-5,CATTTGGQFQPQHF,TGTGCCACAACCACCGGGGGGCAGTTTCAGCCCCAGCATTTT
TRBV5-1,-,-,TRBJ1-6,CASSSPGGREGSPLHF,TGCGCCAGCAGCTCGCCTGGTGGCAGGGAGGGCTCACCCCTCCACTTT
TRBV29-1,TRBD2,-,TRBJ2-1,CSARTSGGPGHEQFF,TGCAGCGCCCGGACTAGCGGGGGGCCGGGGCATGAGCAGTTCTTC
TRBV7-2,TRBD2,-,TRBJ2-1,CASSLDGGRGNEQFF,TGTGCCAGCAGCTTAGACGGGGGGAGGGGCAATGAGCAGTTCTTC
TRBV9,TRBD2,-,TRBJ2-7,CASSVDASGGEEQYF,TGTGCCAGCAGCGTAGATGCTAGCGGGGGGGAAGAGCAGTACTTC
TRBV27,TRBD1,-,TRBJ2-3,CASSFDRDDTQYF,TGTGCCAGCAGTTTCGACAGGGACGATACGCAGTATTTT
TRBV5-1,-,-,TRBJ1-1,CASSFRNTEAFF,TGCGCCAGCAGCTTCAGAAACACTGAAGCTTTCTTT
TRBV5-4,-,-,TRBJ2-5,CASSLAGRETQYF,TGTGCCAGCAGCTTGGCAGGGAGGGAGACCCAGTACTTC
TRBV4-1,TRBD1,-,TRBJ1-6,CASSTRTGRNSPLHF,TGCGCCAGCAGCACCCGGACAGGGAGGAATTCACCCCTCCACTTT